These 26 T cell receptor beta chains were sequenced from one sample in a study of tumor and adjacent non-tumor tissue in lung cancer (dated by TCRdb to between 2018 and 2020). RNA was isolated from bulk, unsorted tissue, and RNA quality was assessed with a NanoDrop ND-1000 and an Agilent 2100. The library was made by multiplex PCR. Data came from an Illumina HiSeq 2500. Following protocols modified from ARM-PCR, the researchers constructed TCRbeta libraries through three rounds of nested PCR with primers (Table S4). Through fastp at Q25 and MiXCR, TCRdb rebuilt clones from the public reads, retaining in-frame beta chains. Merged by CDR3 protein, the rows form single entries marked with the most common genes and DNA. In all, the sample holds approximately 90,000 distinct CDR3 sequences, and 61% of those were seen once. The ten most abundant clones make up about 15% of the sample. The sequenced sample consisted of lung tumor tissue. These receptors all come from a man between 65 and 85 years old with non-small cell lung cancer.

Many counts were recorded for this clonotype. This chain links TRBV21-1 with TRBJ2-7; the D segment call TRBD1 is taken from the table without a DNA check. TRBV21-1 is reported as a pseudogene. The CDR3 contains 13 residues. This CDR3 is CASSNGTPYEQYF. CDR3 sequence (DNA): TGTGCCAGCAGCAACGGGACACCCTACGAGCAGTACTTC.

Of note for this clonotype: The junction departs from germline at one end; a sequencing error may be responsible. The CDR3 protein is CALAGGGALSADTHYF. CDR3 sequence (DNA): TGTGCCTTGGCGGGAGGCGGGGCCCTGTCCGCAGATACGCATTACTTT. The chain is built from TRBV30 and TRBJ2-3, with 8 bases lining up with TRBD2. This CDR3 contains 16 residues. Germline V lookup: CDR1 GTSNPN, CDR2 SVGIG (reference sequence).

The sample holds a few counts of this clonotype. A read error may account for a junction end that differs from germline. This chain links TRBV6-5 with TRBJ2-7; 7 bases line up with TRBD2. The CDR3 runs 15 residues. CDR1 is MNHEY, CDR2 SVGAGI, per germline. The CDR3 sequence: CASSYLASGSYERYF. The CDR3 DNA reads as TGTGCCAGCAGTTACCTGGCTAGCGGCAGCTACGAGCGGTACTTC.

The genes are TRBV29-1 and TRBJ2-7, with D perhaps matching TRBD1 (5 bases). Trimming cost V 8 bases and J 6 bases, with 20 bases left between them. CDR3 length: 13 residues. Germline values: CDR1 SQVTM, CDR2 ANQGSEA. As DNA, the CDR3 is TGCAGCACGATGACAGAACCCCGCTGCGAGCAGTACTTC. Protein product: CSTMTEPRCEQYF.

This clonotype turned up a few times. Possible read error: a much larger clone is one base away. The rearrangement uses TRBV6-6 and TRBJ2-7; D gene ambiguous. V was cut by 3 bases and J by 6 bases, with 12 bases left in between. Per germline, CDR1 MNHNY and CDR2 SVGAGI (reference sequence). The CDR3 extends over 13 amino acids. The CDR3 here is CASSYVGNCEQYF. For the CDR3, the DNA is TGTGCCAGCAGTTATGTGGGAAACTGCGAGCAGTACTTC.

J is TRBJ2-4 and V is TRBV11-2; maybe TRBD1 (5 bases). The CDR3 is 16 amino acids. CDR1 SGHAT and CDR2 FQNNGV come from the germline V gene. With 2 bases removed from V and 4 bases from J, the gap between germline ends came to 15 bases. The CDR3 DNA reads TGTGCCAGCAGCTTATGTCAGGGATTAGCAAAAAACATTCAGTACTTC. Amino acid sequence: CASSLCQGLAKNIQYF.

This clonotype was counted many times. The V and J genes are TRBV6-1 and TRBJ1-5, with TRBD1 matching 8 bases. CDR1 and CDR2 from the germline V gene are MNHNS and SASEGT. This CDR3 has 15 amino acids. The J segment lost 5 bases and the V segment lost 5 bases, leaving 8 bases of the junction unmatched. CDR3 nucleotides: TGTGCCAGCAGTAAAGGACAGGGATTCGATCAGCCCCAGCATTTT. Its protein is CASSKGQGFDQPQHF.

The sample holds many counts of this clonotype. The J gene is TRBJ2-7, the V gene TRBV6-6; no clear D. V was clipped by 4 bases and J by 2 bases, with 18 bases between them. This CDR3 contains 16 residues. Germline-derived CDR1 and CDR2 are MNHNY and SVGAGI (reference sequence). CDR3 in DNA: TGTGCCAGCAGTTCCCACCAAAGGTTGGTAGCCTACGAGCAGTACTTC. Encoded protein: CASSSHQRLVAYEQYF.

To note about this clonotype: A much larger clone is a single base away; this may be a read error. The CDR3 carries no conserved terminal phenylalanine or tryptophan, so it likely arises from a read error. The chain links TRBV28 to TRBJ2-5; 8 bases map to TRBD1. The CDR3 sequence is 16 residues long. Per germline, CDR1 MDHEN and CDR2 SYDVKM. J gave up 5 bases and V 3 bases, and 11 bases lay outside the gene matches. Here the CDR3 reads CASSLVQGAAGETQYS. CDR3 DNA sequence: TGTGCCAGCAGTTTGGTGCAGGGGGCCGCGGGCGAGACCCAGTACTCC.

Concerning this clonotype itself: Relative to the germline gene, one junction end is altered; a read error may explain this. The chain couples TRBV6-4 to TRBJ2-2, with D unresolved. This CDR3 spans 14 amino acids. The germline V gene encodes CDR1 MRHNA and CDR2 SNTAGT. The CDR3 is CANSDEKDTGELFF. In DNA, the CDR3 is TGTGCCAACAGTGACGAGAAGGACACCGGGGAGCTGTTTTTT.

This clonotype was seen repeatedly, ten times or more. V is TRBV5-1 and J is TRBJ2-1, with 10 nucleotides matching TRBD2. J was trimmed by 0 bases and V by 7 bases; bases with no gene match: 4. The CDR3 runs to 15 residues. From germline, CDR1 is SGHRS and CDR2 YFSETQ. CDR3: CASRTSGNSYNEQFF. For the CDR3, the DNA is TGCGCCAGCCGGACTAGCGGAAACTCCTACAATGAGCAGTTCTTC. Based on the CDR3 plus reference TRBV5-1 and TRBJ2-1, the full variable domain is KAGVTQTPRYLIKTRGQQVTLSCSPISGHRSVSWYQQTPGQGLQFLFEYFSETQRNKGNFPGRFSGRQFSNSRSEMNVSTLELGDSALYLCASRTSGNSYNEQFFGPGTRLTVL.

As for this clonotype: The conserved closing phenylalanine or tryptophan is absent in this CDR3, likely reflecting a read error. The DNA is left out, because the CDR3 cannot be placed on it with certainty; the CDR3 is given as TCRdb lists it. The CDR3 reads CASGYPTNEQVL. The rearrangement links TRBV6-2 or TRBV6-3 to TRBJ2-1. The CDR3 extends over 12 residues, inclusive of both ends. Germline lookup yields CDR1 MNHEY and CDR2 SVGEGT.

The table lists this clonotype with many counts. The genes are TRBV20-1 and TRBJ2-4; the D gene could be TRBD1 or TRBD2 (5 bases each). Trimming removed 3 bases at V and 2 bases at J, with 11 bases between. CDR1 and CDR2 (germline): DFQATT, SNEGSKA (reference sequence). CDR3 length: 14 residues. This CDR3 is CSARGDRTKNIQYF. The DNA of the CDR3 is TGCAGTGCTAGGGGGGATCGGACCAAAAACATTCAGTACTTC.

This clonotype was recorded many times. V usage is TRBV12-3 or TRBV12-4 and J usage is TRBJ2-3, with 9 bases matching TRBD1. J was trimmed by 4 bases and V by 6 bases; bases with no gene match: 8. The CDR3 length is 15 residues. The CDR3 coding sequence is TGTGCCAGCAGCACCCGGACAGGGGCTGCAGATACGCAGTATTTT. Its protein is CASSTRTGAADTQYF.

This clonotype was counted a single time. This chain uses TRBV6-5 with TRBJ2-2, with D perhaps matching TRBD1 (6 bases). CDR1 MNHEY and CDR2 SVGAGI come from the germline V gene. The CDR3 consists of 17 residues. Here the CDR3 reads CTISTGQHSGNTGELFF. Here the CDR3 DNA reads TGTACCATCAGTACCGGACAGCACAGTGGGAACACCGGGGAGCTGTTTTTT.

V usage is TRBV7-8 and J usage is TRBJ2-1, with 9 bases fitting TRBD2. With 0 bases clipped from V and 5 bases from J, the junction kept 11 bases outside the gene matches. Per germline, CDR1 SGHVS and CDR2 FQNEAQ. This CDR3 has 18 residues. The CDR3 protein is CASSLAKLQREEHNEQFF. In DNA, the CDR3 is TGTGCCAGCAGCTTAGCAAAGTTACAGCGGGAGGAGCACAATGAGCAGTTCTTC.

This clonotype was found a few times. The CDR3 does not end in the conserved phenylalanine or tryptophan, so this is likely a read error. This sequence joins TRBV6-5 and TRBJ2-5; D perhaps matches TRBD2 (6 bases). CDR3 length: 15 residues. Germline V gene sequence: CDR1 MNHEY, CDR2 SVGAGI. Trimming took off 0 bases at V and 5 bases at J, with 13 bases between the two ends. DNA for the CDR3: TGTGCCAGCAGTTACTCGCCGGGGGTTAGGGAGACCCAGTACCTC. As protein: CASSYSPGVRETQYL.

The rearrangement uses TRBV4-1 and TRBJ1-5; D is perhaps TRBD1 (5 bases). V dropped 4 bases and J dropped 1 base, with 23 bases sitting between them. The CDR3 loop spans 19 amino acids. CDR1 and CDR2 from the germline V gene are MGHRA and YSYEKL. The CDR3 DNA reads as TGCGCCAGCAGCCTCGATGCGGTTCAGGGCTTTGTCAGCAATCAGCCCCAGCATTTT. As protein: CASSLDAVQGFVSNQPQHF.

Ten or more counts support this clonotype. CDR3 nucleotides: TGTGCCAGTTCCAGCGGGGGGGACTCCTACAATGAGCAGTTCTTC. Amino acid sequence: CASSSGGDSYNEQFF. This chain joins TRBV28 and TRBJ2-1; the match to TRBD2 covers 10 bases. The V gene's germline CDR1 is MDHEN and CDR2 SYDVKM. Unmatched junction bases numbered 5, after V lost 9 bases and J lost 0 bases. The CDR3 loop spans 15 amino acids.

About this clonotype itself: At one end the junction does not follow the germline gene, possibly because of a read error. The CDR3, as DNA: TGTGCCAGCAGCCAAGGGAGGATGCAGGGGATGAGGAATCAGCCCCGGCGTTTT. This encodes CASSQGRMQGMRNQPRRF. This rearrangement joins TRBV4-2 to TRBJ1-5, with D maybe TRBD1 (6 bases). The V gene's germline CDR1 is LGHNA and CDR2 YNFKEQ. The length of the CDR3 is 18 residues.

This clonotype was seen repeatedly, ten times or more. The DNA of the CDR3 is TGTGCCTTTGGACCTGGCGGGTACGAGCAGTACTTC. Translated, it gives CAFGPGGYEQYF. The rearrangement joins TRBV30 to TRBJ2-7, with D possibly matching TRBD2 (5 bases). The CDR3 sequence is 12 residues long. Germline lookup yields CDR1 GTSNPN and CDR2 SVGIG (reference sequence). Trimming took 7 bases from V and 4 from J, leaving 14 bases between them. Together with reference TRBV30 and TRBJ2-7, the CDR3 gives the full variable domain: SQTIHQWPATLVQPVGSPLSLECTVEGTSNPNLYWYRQAAGRGLQLLFYSVGIGQISSEVPQNLSASRPQDRQFILSSKKLLLSDSGFYLCAFGPGGYEQYFGPGTRLTVT.

Many counts were recorded for this clonotype. The chain uses TRBV20-1 and TRBJ1-6; no firm D call. Trimming shortened V by 0 bases and J by 9 bases, and 18 bases separated the two germline ends. Germline lookup yields CDR1 DFQATT and CDR2 SNEGSKA (reference sequence). This CDR3 has 16 residues. The CDR3 loop reads CSARDFGATEFSPLHF. For the CDR3, the DNA is TGCAGTGCTAGAGATTTTGGCGCTACAGAATTTTCACCCCTCCACTTT.

About this clonotype itself: A much bigger clone sits one base away, suggesting this may be a read error. The gene calls are TRBV12-3 or TRBV12-4 and TRBJ2-2; the D is unclear. CDR3 length equals 14 residues. Deletions cut 10 bases from V and 6 bases from J, with 18 bases between. The CDR3 loop reads CAISPRLQAGELFF. DNA for the CDR3: TGTGCCATCAGCCCGAGGCTCCAAGCCGGGGAGCTGTTTTTT.

This clonotype came up a few times. This chain connects TRBV15 to TRBJ2-7, with TRBD1 matching over 11 bases. CDR3 length: 14 residues. Per the germline V gene, CDR1 is LNHNV and CDR2 is YYDKDF (reference sequence). Losses at the gene ends were 5 bases for V and 1 base for J; bases not matched to a gene: 1. Here the CDR3 DNA reads TGTGCCACCAGCGGGGACAGGGGGTCCTACGAGCAGTACTTC. Its translation is CATSGDRGSYEQYF.

A remark on this clonotype: No conserved phenylalanine or tryptophan ends this CDR3, so it is likely a read error. The CDR3 nucleotides read TGTGCCAGCAGCCCCGACAGTTTCAGGGATACGCAGTATTTA. Encoded protein: CASSPDSFRDTQYL. The chain uses TRBV11-2 and TRBJ2-3; the D gene is possibly TRBD1 (5 bases). Germline CDR1 reads SGHAT; CDR2 reads FQNNGV. V lost 5 bases and J lost 6, with 15 bases in between. The CDR3 extends over 14 amino acids.

With regard to this clonotype: With a much larger clone just one base away, this may be a read error. This chain uses TRBV4-2 with TRBJ2-1; TRBD2 matches at 8 bases. The germline gives CDR1 LGHNA, CDR2 YNFKEQ. CDR3 length: 14 amino acids. CDR3 DNA: TGTGCCAGCAGCCAAGGACTAGCGAGCAATGAGCGGTTCTTC. Amino acids: CASSQGLASNERFF.